This TCR beta chain was captured in a study of blood T cell repertoires in COVID-19. Study-wide background: There were acute and convalescent COVID-19 samples, and they came from the United States, Italy and Spain. From T cells, B-cell-depleted T cells, or PBMCs came the material, which was cDNA or gDNA.

Methods used by the authors: The assay estimated nucleated cells by amplifying reference gene primers. The table came from immunoSEQ multiplex PCR; TCRdb's copy has only in-frame clones and leaves some out. V, J and clone size are taken as reported in that table, and D and trimming were inferred from the DNA itself. Here the sample spans roughly 200,000 clones, 75% to 90% being singletons. Sequencing was done on a sample of peripheral blood. The sequence was obtained from a woman in her thirties or forties with COVID-19, enrolled during active disease.

CDR3 loop: CASSQVSGARETQYF. For the CDR3, the DNA is TGTGCCAGCAGCCAAGTATCTGGGGCCAGAGAGACCCAGTACTTC. This rearrangement joins TRBV3-1 (or the pseudogene TRBV3-2) to TRBJ2-5, with D possibly TRBD1 on 5 matching bases. There are 15 residues in the CDR3. Germline values: CDR1 LGHDT, CDR2 YNNKEL (reference sequence). V was trimmed by 1 base and J by 4 bases, leaving 13 bases between them.